This record looks at one T cell receptor (beta chain) sequence and its context. The target antigen is unknown. Germline V gene sequence: CDR1 SGDLS, CDR2 YYNGEE. The V end lost 2 bases, the J end lost 4 bases, and 13 bases lay between the germline ends. This CDR3 spans 15 amino acids. This entry is derived from a study of blood T cells in healthy people across ages. Whole-study findings and limits: Percentage of naive T cells showed a strong correlation with TCR beta diversity.

The study drew donors from healthy Caucasian individuals in Russia aged roughly 6 to 90. The extraction recovered at least 5.5 micrograms of total RNA per sample. PCR was performed a second time for about 7 to 12 cycles using a sample-barcoded 5' primer and a J-beta primer mix. Each cDNA molecule carried a tag from a template-switch adaptor that contained 12 random nucleotides. TCRdb fed the 5' RACE reads into MiXCR, producing one record per CDR3 protein. In the table there are 2 million or so distinct CDR3 sequences, around half of which are singletons. Sample: blood. The sequence derives from a woman aged 40-49 years in good health. J is TRBJ2-1 and V is TRBV9; D possibly matches TRBD1 or TRBD2 (6 bases each). The CDR3 bases are TGTGCCAGCAGCGTTGTCGGGGGCCGGTACAATGAGCAGTTCTTC. It yields the protein CASSVVGGRYNEQFF.